Listed here is a single T cell receptor (beta chain). The antigen is undetermined. This entry comes from a study of monozygotic twins with inflammatory bowel disease. Study-level findings and limits: By inverse Simpson index, TCRbeta diversity was lower in IBD patients than in healthy co-twins. Differing immunosuppressive treatments may have added variability to patient repertoires.

Germline CDR1 reads SGHTA; CDR2 reads FQGNSA. This CDR3 region has 13 residues. Around 3,600 ng of total RNA went into each TCR library. UMIs containing a 6-nucleotide sample barcode were added via template switching. TCRdb re-analyzed the 5' RACE reads; it lists each CDR3 protein once, without DNA. This sample's table has 400,000 or so distinct CDR3 sequences. The genes are TRBV7-2 and TRBJ1-4. The sequence derives from a human donor with ulcerative colitis or Crohn's disease, or a healthy co-twin of an affected twin (not recorded which). Sequenced material: blood. This CDR3 reads CASSGQGGEKLFF.